The 9 T cell receptor beta chains in this list originate from one sample, sequenced in a study of shared clonotypes between healthy human individuals. The protocol was immunoSEQ multiplex PCR, while the TCRdb copy is restricted to in-frame clones and leaves out a portion. The repertoire consists of approximately 2,300,000 clones, with around 92% occurring once and the leading ten covering 0.37%. The sample comprised naive CD4+ T cells from PBMCs. Subset meaning: CD45RA+ positively selected. The receptor set was obtained from a man between 18 and 35 years old in good health. Some clones in this sample may be carry-over from other donors' samples.

The chain couples TRBV7-9 to TRBJ2-1, with D possibly TRBD2 on 6 matching bases. Germline V gene sequence: CDR1 SEHNR, CDR2 FQNEAQ (reference sequence). This CDR3 has 14 residues. The V end lost 2 bases, the J end lost 7 bases, and 12 bases lay between the germline ends. CDR3 DNA sequence: TGTGCCAGCAGCTTAAGCGGGCAGCGAAATGAGCAGTTCTTC. It specifies CASSLSGQRNEQFF.

Points on this clone: Other DNA sequences in this specimen translate into the identical CDR3. The chain joins TRBV7-2 to TRBJ2-2; no clear D gene. This CDR3 contains 15 residues. V dropped 0 bases and J dropped 1 base, with 6 bases sitting between them. In germline, CDR1 is SGHTA, CDR2 FQGNSA. The CDR3 DNA sequence: TGTGCCAGCAGCTTAGCGCTACTGAACACCGGGGAGCTGTTTTTT. It specifies CASSLALLNTGELFF.

V usage is TRBV28 and J usage is TRBJ2-1, with 7 positions matching TRBD2. The CDR3 consists of 13 residues. Trimming removed 5 bases from V and 12 bases from J; junction bases left unmatched: 10. CDR1 is MDHEN and CDR2 is SYDVKM in the germline V gene. Here the CDR3 DNA reads TGTGCCAGCAGTACACCACTAGCGACCGGGCAGTTCTTC. Translating it yields CASSTPLATGQFF.

The chain couples TRBV18 to TRBJ2-1; the match to TRBD2 covers 13 bases. The CDR3 spans 16 residues. V was pared by 5 bases and J by 8 bases, with 9 bases of the junction left unmatched. The V gene's germline CDR1 is KGHSH and CDR2 LQKENI. CDR3 bases: TGTGCCAGCTCAAAACTAGCGGGAGGGCCCGGGGATGAGCAGTTCTTC. Translation: CASSKLAGGPGDEQFF.

The chain employs TRBV5-1 and TRBJ2-3, with D maybe TRBD2 (6 bases). CDR1 is SGHRS, CDR2 YFSETQ, per germline. The CDR3 covers 13 residues. V gave up 4 bases and J gave up 6 bases, with 12 bases separating them. The CDR3 spells CASSPDYHDTQYF. The DNA of the CDR3 is TGCGCCAGCAGCCCGGACTATCACGATACGCAGTATTTT. Filled out from reference TRBV5-1 and TRBJ2-3, the complete variable domain reads KAGVTQTPRYLIKTRGQQVTLSCSPISGHRSVSWYQQTPGQGLQFLFEYFSETQRNKGNFPGRFSGRQFSNSRSEMNVSTLELGDSALYLCASSPDYHDTQYFGPGTRLTVL.

The chain has TRBV9 and TRBJ2-7; D unresolved. In germline, CDR1 is SGDLS, CDR2 YYNGEE. The V and J ends lost 3 bases and 3 bases respectively, with 13 bases between them. This CDR3 is built from 14 residues. In nucleotides, the CDR3 is TGTGCCAGCAGCGCATCCCCCGGATTCTACGAGCAGTACTTC. Encoded protein: CASSASPGFYEQYF.

The chain carries TRBV11-2 and TRBJ1-2; 8 bases fit TRBD1. The CDR3 covers 14 residues. CDR1 is SGHAT, CDR2 FQNNGV, per germline. V shed 5 bases, J shed 4 bases, and the junction held 6 bases outside the gene matches. The CDR3 region is CASSADRAVYGYTF. The CDR3 DNA reads as TGTGCCAGCAGCGCGGACAGGGCAGTCTATGGCTACACCTTC.

With respect to this clone: The same CDR3 can be traced to other DNA sequences in this sample. This rearrangement joins TRBV5-1 to TRBJ2-3; D gene uncertain. The V gene's germline CDR1 is SGHRS and CDR2 YFSETQ. The CDR3 length is 13 residues. V dropped 4 bases and J dropped 0 bases, with 6 bases sitting between them. CDR3 loop: CASSITSTDTQYF. In nucleotides, the CDR3 is TGCGCCAGCAGCATCACAAGCACAGATACGCAGTATTTT.

This clone was observed a single time. The J gene is TRBJ2-2, the V gene TRBV11-3, with 13 bases identical to TRBD2. Trimming took 5 bases from V and 7 from J; bases not matched to a gene: 7. Germline V gives CDR1 SGHNT, CDR2 YENEEA. This CDR3 contains 16 residues. The CDR3 is CASSPTSGRAVGELFF. CDR3 nucleotides: TGTGCCAGCAGCCCTACTAGCGGGAGGGCTGTCGGGGAGCTGTTTTTT.